Listed here are 20 T cell receptor beta chains from one sample, sequenced in a study of graft-versus-host responses after intestinal transplantation (dated by TCRdb to about 2021). The label giving this sample's time point can be read as: cells obtained before transplantation from donor or recipient. The receptor library was made with the immunoSEQ multiplex PCR assay. In its TCRdb copy, this immuneACCESS table keeps in-frame sequences only and misses some clones. Where compared with another copy, unresolved V genes explain less than half of these, and the others have no known cause. The sample data list 90,000 to 130,000 clones, and 93% of these were observed just once. The biggest ten clones account for roughly 1% of the sample. These receptors' antigens are unknown. The sample was unstimulated CD8+ T cells sorted from spleen or lymph node cells, taken before transplant. The source of these receptors is a human donor who was the organ donor for an intestinal transplant.

The J gene is TRBJ1-1, the V gene TRBV9; no reliable D call. The CDR3 is made up of 15 amino acids. CDR1 is SGDLS, CDR2 YYNGEE, per germline. The V end was cut by 4 bases, the J end by 6 bases, with 19 bases between. CDR3: CASSQRNGRDAEAFF. In nucleotides, the CDR3 is TGTGCCAGCAGCCAGAGGAACGGTCGCGACGCTGAAGCTTTCTTT.

The CDR3 here is CASSLEGTGVDTQYF. In DNA, the CDR3 is TGCGCCAGCAGCTTGGAAGGGACAGGGGTGGATACGCAGTATTTT. The J gene is TRBJ2-3, the V gene TRBV5-1, with 10 positions matching TRBD1. The CDR3 spans 15 residues. Germline CDR1 is SGHRS and CDR2 is YFSETQ. V dropped 0 bases and J dropped 6; count of bases not matched to a gene: 4.

This chain joins TRBV27 and TRBJ1-1; TRBD1 matches 7 bases. The CDR3 loop spans 13 amino acids. Germline V gene data show CDR1 as MNHEY and CDR2 as SMNVEV (reference sequence). V lost 2 bases to trimming and J lost 8 bases; unmatched junction nucleotides: 5. The CDR3 spells CASSLAQGYEAFF. CDR3 in DNA: TGTGCCAGCAGTTTAGCACAGGGGTACGAAGCTTTCTTT.

V usage is TRBV28 and J usage is TRBJ1-1; D is unclear. V lost 7 bases and J lost 4, with 10 bases in between. This CDR3 region has 12 residues. CDR1 is MDHEN, CDR2 SYDVKM, per germline. The CDR3 DNA reads TGTGCCAGCATGGACGCGGCCACTGAAGCTTTCTTT. Translation gives CASMDAATEAFF.

J is TRBJ2-1 and V is TRBV15; 13 bases agree with TRBD2. Germline assignment: CDR1 LNHNV and CDR2 YYDKDF (reference sequence). The CDR3 sequence is 16 residues long. Trimming at V came to 3 bases and at J to 5 bases, leaving 4 bases not matched to a gene. The CDR3 bases are TGTGCCACCAGCAGGGGACTAGCGGGACTAAACAATGAGCAGTTCTTC. Its translation: CATSRGLAGLNNEQFF. Full variable domain (missing parts from reference TRBV15 and TRBJ2-1): DAMVIQNPRYQVTQFGKPVTLSCSQTLNHNVMYWYQQKSSQAPKLLFHYYDKDFNNEADTPDNFQSRRPNTSFCFLDIRSPGLGDTAMYLCATSRGLAGLNNEQFFGPGTRLTVL.

The chain uses TRBV5-1 and TRBJ1-1; D might be TRBD1 (5 bases). The V end was cut by 5 bases, the J end by 1 base, with 12 bases between. CDR3 size: 14 residues. Per the germline V gene, CDR1 is SGHRS and CDR2 is YFSETQ. DNA of the CDR3: TGCGCCAGCAGGTTCAGGGAAGGGAACACTGAAGCTTTCTTT. This codes for CASRFREGNTEAFF.

The rearrangement joins TRBV7-9 to TRBJ2-7, with TRBD1 identical over 8 bases. Germline CDR1 is SEHNR and CDR2 is FQNEAQ (reference sequence). The junction had 5 bases not matched to a gene; V was cut back by 4 bases and J by 3 bases. The length of the CDR3 is 14 residues. CDR3 DNA sequence: TGTGCCAGCAGCTCGATCGACAGGGGCTACGAGCAGTACTTC. Residues: CASSSIDRGYEQYF.

The CDR3 spells CASSQAPGLYEQYF. For the CDR3, the DNA is TGCGCCAGCAGCCAAGCACCGGGACTCTACGAGCAGTACTTC. The chain uses TRBV4-1 and TRBJ2-7; D possibly corresponds to TRBD2 (6 bases). Germline V gene data show CDR1 as MGHRA and CDR2 as YSYEKL. The CDR3 covers 14 residues. V was cut by 1 base and J by 3 bases, with 10 bases left in between.

The V and J genes are TRBV5-4 and TRBJ2-5, with D perhaps matching TRBD1 (5 bases). Germline-derived CDR1 and CDR2 are SGHNT and YYREEE (reference sequence). The CDR3 contains 14 residues. Trimming cost V 4 bases and J 2 bases, with 12 bases left between them. The CDR3 DNA reads TGTGCCAGCAGCGGAGCAGGGTCGCAAGAGACCCAGTACTTC. This codes for CASSGAGSQETQYF.

CDR3 sequence reads: CAWSAPMGGTYNEQFF. The CDR3 nucleotides are TGTGCCTGGAGTGCGCCCATGGGCGGGACATACAATGAGCAGTTCTTC. The V gene is TRBV30, the J gene TRBJ2-1; either TRBD1 or TRBD2 may supply D (6 bases each). Germline CDR1 and CDR2: GTSNPN and SVGIG (reference sequence). The CDR3 has 16 amino acids. Trimming stripped 1 base from V and 4 bases from J, with 17 bases between.

The chain carries TRBV7-8 and TRBJ2-3; TRBD2 matches at 9 bases. Germline-derived CDR1 and CDR2 are SGHVS and FQNEAQ. V lost 1 base, J lost 3 bases, and 8 bases stayed unmatched. CDR3 length: 17 amino acids. The CDR3 protein is CASSLDGSGSQTDTQYF. In DNA, the CDR3 is TGTGCCAGCAGCTTAGATGGTAGCGGGAGTCAGACAGATACGCAGTATTTT.

V gene TRBV7-9 combines with J gene TRBJ2-7; D is ambiguous. The CDR3 extends over 13 amino acids. CDR1 is SEHNR and CDR2 is FQNEAQ in the germline V gene (reference sequence). Trimming shortened V by 7 bases and J by 0 bases, and 10 bases separated the two germline ends. The CDR3 sequence: CASMAPNSYEQYF. Here the CDR3 DNA reads TGTGCCAGCATGGCGCCTAACTCCTACGAGCAGTACTTC. The full variable domain, with the rest looked up from reference TRBV7-9 and TRBJ2-7, is DTGVSQNPRHKITKRGQNVTFRCDPISEHNRLYWYRQTLGQGPEFLTYFQNEAQLEKSRLLSDRFSAERPKGSFSTLEIQRTEQGDSAMYLCASMAPNSYEQYFGPGTRLTVT.

The genes are TRBV2 and TRBJ2-7; no reliable D call. V lost 2 bases to trimming and J lost 3 bases, with 5 bases between them. Germline V gene sequence: CDR1 SNHLY, CDR2 FYNNEI. The CDR3 spans 12 residues. CDR3 protein: CASSEIVYEQYF. The CDR3 nucleotides are TGTGCCAGCAGTGAAATAGTCTACGAGCAGTACTTC.

The J gene is TRBJ2-2, the V gene TRBV4-1; D remains ambiguous. Trimming took off 4 bases at V and 4 bases at J, with 7 bases between the two ends. The CDR3 runs 13 residues. Germline CDR1 MGHRA, CDR2 YSYEKL. DNA of the CDR3: TGCGCCAGCAGCCCCCTAGTCACCGGGGAGCTGTTTTTT. It translates to CASSPLVTGELFF.

The genes are TRBV27 and TRBJ1-1; D unclear. Germline CDR1 is MNHEY and CDR2 is SMNVEV (reference sequence). Trimming stripped 0 bases from V and 4 bases from J, with 9 bases between. This CDR3 has 14 residues. For the CDR3, the DNA is TGTGCCAGCAGTTTATCTCGGGCGGGCACTGAAGCTTTCTTT. This encodes CASSLSRAGTEAFF.

As to this clone: Within the sample, other DNA sequences also encode this same CDR3. The chain carries TRBV7-2 and TRBJ2-3, with TRBD2 matching 13 bases. Per germline, CDR1 SGHTA and CDR2 FQGNSA. The trim removed 4 bases at V and 1 base at J, leaving 2 bases unmatched. This CDR3 is built from 16 residues. CDR3 protein: CASSSGLAGGTDTQYF. CDR3 nucleotide sequence: TGTGCCAGCAGCTCAGGACTAGCGGGGGGCACAGATACGCAGTATTTT.

This clone was detected once. The chain is built from TRBV6-1 and TRBJ1-2; the match to TRBD1 covers 7 bases. The CDR3 has 13 residues. Germline CDR1 reads MNHNS; CDR2 reads SASEGT. Trimming took 5 bases from V and 7 from J; bases not matched to a gene: 7. In nucleotides, the CDR3 is TGTGCCAGCAGTCAAGGGACAGCCGCTGGCTACACCTTC. Residues: CASSQGTAAGYTF.

The chain links TRBV13 to TRBJ2-1, with 7 bases matching TRBD2. J was trimmed by 5 bases and V by 5 bases; bases with no gene match: 15. The length of the CDR3 is 17 residues. CDR1 and CDR2 (germline): PRHDT, FYEKMQ (reference sequence). The CDR3: CASSLSNSGPLDNEQFF. The CDR3 DNA is TGTGCCAGCAGCCTATCAAATAGCGGGCCCCTTGACAATGAGCAGTTCTTC.

The CDR3 protein is CASSLGQENTEAFF. In DNA, the CDR3 is TGTGCCAGCAGCTTGGGACAAGAGAACACTGAAGCTTTCTTT. The chain is built from TRBV5-6 and TRBJ1-1; no firm D call. Germline V gene data show CDR1 as SGHDT and CDR2 as YYEEEE. The ends were cut back, 0 bases at V and 1 base at J, with 7 bases in the middle. The length of the CDR3 is 14 residues.

This sequence joins TRBV4-2 and TRBJ2-7; 8 nucleotides align to TRBD1. CDR3 length: 16 residues. The J segment lost 0 bases and the V segment lost 2 bases, leaving 6 bases of the junction unmatched. Germline V gives CDR1 LGHNA, CDR2 YNFKEQ. In DNA, the CDR3 is TGTGCCAGCAGCCAACCAGGGGGCGCGACCTCCTACGAGCAGTACTTC. Residues: CASSQPGGATSYEQYF.